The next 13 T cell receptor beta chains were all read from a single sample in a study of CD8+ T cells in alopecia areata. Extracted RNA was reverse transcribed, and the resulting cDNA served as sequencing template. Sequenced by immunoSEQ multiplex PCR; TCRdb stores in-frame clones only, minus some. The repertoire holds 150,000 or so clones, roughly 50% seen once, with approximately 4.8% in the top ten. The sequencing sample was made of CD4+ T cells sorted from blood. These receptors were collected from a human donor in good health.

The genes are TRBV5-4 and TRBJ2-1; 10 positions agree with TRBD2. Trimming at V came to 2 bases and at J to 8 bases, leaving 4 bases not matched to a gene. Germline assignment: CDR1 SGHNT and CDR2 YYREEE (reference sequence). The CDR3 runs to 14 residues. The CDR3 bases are TGTGCCAGCAGCTTAGCGGGAGGGCCCTATGAGCAGTTCTTC. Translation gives CASSLAGGPYEQFF.

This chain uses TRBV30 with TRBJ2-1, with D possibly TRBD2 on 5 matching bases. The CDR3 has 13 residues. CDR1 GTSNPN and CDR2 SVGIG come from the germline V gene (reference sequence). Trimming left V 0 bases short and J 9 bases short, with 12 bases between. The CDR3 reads CAWSVRAYTEQFF. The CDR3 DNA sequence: TGTGCCTGGAGTGTGAGGGCCTATACTGAGCAGTTCTTC.

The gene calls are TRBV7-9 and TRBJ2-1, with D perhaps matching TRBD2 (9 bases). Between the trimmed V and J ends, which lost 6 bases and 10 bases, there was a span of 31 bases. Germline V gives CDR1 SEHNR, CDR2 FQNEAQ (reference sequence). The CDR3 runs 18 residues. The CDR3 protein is CASSRQGRETSGLWEQFF. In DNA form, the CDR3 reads TGTGCCAGCAGTCGACAGGGGCGTGAGACTAGCGGTTTGTGGGAGCAGTTCTTC.

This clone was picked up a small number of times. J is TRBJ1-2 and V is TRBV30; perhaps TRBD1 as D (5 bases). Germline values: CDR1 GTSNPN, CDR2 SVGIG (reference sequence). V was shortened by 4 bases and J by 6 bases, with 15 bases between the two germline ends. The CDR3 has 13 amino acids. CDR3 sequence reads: CAWTIGGIHGYTF. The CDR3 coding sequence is TGTGCCTGGACCATTGGGGGGATACATGGCTACACCTTC.

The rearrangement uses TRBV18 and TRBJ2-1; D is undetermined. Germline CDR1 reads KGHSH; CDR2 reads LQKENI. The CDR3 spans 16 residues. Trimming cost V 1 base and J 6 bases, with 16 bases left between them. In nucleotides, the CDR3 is TGTGCCAGCTCACCACGCCGCTCGGAGCTCGGCAATGAGCAGTTCTTC. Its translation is CASSPRRSELGNEQFF.

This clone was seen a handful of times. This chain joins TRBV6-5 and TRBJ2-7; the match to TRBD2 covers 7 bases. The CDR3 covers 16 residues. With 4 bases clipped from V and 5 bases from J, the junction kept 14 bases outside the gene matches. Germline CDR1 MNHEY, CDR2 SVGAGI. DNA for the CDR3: TGTGCCAGCAGTTCCGACCTTGCTGGGAGGGCCCACGAGCAGTACTTC. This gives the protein CASSSDLAGRAHEQYF.

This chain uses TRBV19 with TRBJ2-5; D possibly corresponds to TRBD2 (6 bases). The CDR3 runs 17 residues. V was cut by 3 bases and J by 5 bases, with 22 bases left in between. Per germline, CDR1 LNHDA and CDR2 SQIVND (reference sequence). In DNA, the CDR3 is TGTGCCAGTAGTATGGAGGGGCCAATAGGGGCCAGGGAGACCCAGTACTTC. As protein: CASSMEGPIGARETQYF.

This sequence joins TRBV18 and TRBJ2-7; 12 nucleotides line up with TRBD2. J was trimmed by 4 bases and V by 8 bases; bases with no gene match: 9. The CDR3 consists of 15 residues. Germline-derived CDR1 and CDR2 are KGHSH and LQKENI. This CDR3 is CASTATSGSAYEQYF. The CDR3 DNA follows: TGTGCCAGCACAGCGACTAGCGGGAGTGCGTACGAGCAGTACTTC.

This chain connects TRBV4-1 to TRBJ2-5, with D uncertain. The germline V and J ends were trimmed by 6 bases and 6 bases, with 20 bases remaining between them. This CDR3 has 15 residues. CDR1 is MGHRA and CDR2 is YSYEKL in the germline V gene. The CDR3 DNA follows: TGCGCCAGCAGACCCATGCTAACGAAGGAAAAGACCCAGTACTTC. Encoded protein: CASRPMLTKEKTQYF.

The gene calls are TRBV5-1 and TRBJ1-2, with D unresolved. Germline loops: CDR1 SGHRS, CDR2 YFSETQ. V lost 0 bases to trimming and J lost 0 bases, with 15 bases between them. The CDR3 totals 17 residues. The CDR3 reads CASSLGEPGRPNYGYTF. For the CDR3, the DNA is TGCGCCAGCAGCTTGGGGGAACCGGGAAGGCCTAACTATGGCTACACCTTC.

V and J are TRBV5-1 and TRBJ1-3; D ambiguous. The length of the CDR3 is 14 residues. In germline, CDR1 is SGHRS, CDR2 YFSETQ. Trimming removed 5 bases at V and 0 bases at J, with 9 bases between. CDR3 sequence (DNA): TGCGCCAGCAGTTCGACCCTCTCTGGAAACACCATATATTTT. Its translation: CASSSTLSGNTIYF.

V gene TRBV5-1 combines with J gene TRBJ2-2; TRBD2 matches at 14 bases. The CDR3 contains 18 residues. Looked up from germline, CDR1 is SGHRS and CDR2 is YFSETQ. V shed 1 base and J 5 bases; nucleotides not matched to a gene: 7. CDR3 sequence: CASSLKGLAGERTGELFF. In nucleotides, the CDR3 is TGCGCCAGCAGCTTGAAGGGACTAGCGGGAGAACGGACCGGGGAGCTGTTTTTT.

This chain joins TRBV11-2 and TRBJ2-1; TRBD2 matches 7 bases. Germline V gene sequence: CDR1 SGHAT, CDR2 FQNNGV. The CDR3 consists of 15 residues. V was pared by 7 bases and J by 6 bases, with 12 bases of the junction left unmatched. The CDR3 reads CASIPGTTARNEQFF. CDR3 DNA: TGTGCCAGCATCCCCGGGACTACTGCTCGCAATGAGCAGTTCTTC.